Sequencing of this T cell receptor (beta chain) was carried out in a study of blood T cell repertoires in COVID-19. Study details: Spain, Italy and the United States supplied samples that represented acute and convalescent COVID-19. Sources were T cells, B-cell-depleted T cells, or PBMCs; the material itself was cDNA or gDNA.

Trimming removed 5 bases at V and 8 bases at J, with 12 bases between. There are 12 residues in the CDR3. In the original analysis: The assay estimated nucleated cells by amplifying reference gene primers. Repertoires were generated with immunoSEQ multiplex PCR, while TCRdb's copy carries only in-frame clones and drops some. V and J calls plus clone size are reproduced from that table; the DNA served to infer D and trimming. The sample shows some 150,000 clones, around 84% of them seen only once. The chain combines TRBV12-3 or TRBV12-4 with TRBJ1-2; unclear D gene. Sequencing was carried out using peripheral blood. This TCR was recovered from a human donor in a cohort sampled during active COVID-19. CDR3 coding DNA: TGTGCCAGCAGTCTCCCGGGGAAAGGCTACACCTTC. This codes for CASSLPGKGYTF.